This T cell receptor beta chain derives from a study of blood T cell repertoires in COVID-19. About the research overall: The United States, Italy and Spain provided the acute and convalescent COVID-19 samples. From T cells, B-cell-depleted T cells, or PBMCs came the material, which was cDNA or gDNA.

In the authors' workflow: Amplification of reference gene primers was used by the study to estimate nucleated cell counts. Only in-frame clones appear in the TCRdb table, and some are missing; sequencing was by immunoSEQ multiplex PCR. The V and J calls and clone size come from that table; D and trimming were worked out from the DNA. The profile shows roughly 200,000 clones, 85% of them singletons. Seattle patients were enrolled during active infection and followed longitudinally. CDR3 size: 17 residues. This TCR came from a person aged 70 to 80 with COVID-19, enrolled during active disease. The source material was peripheral blood. This rearrangement joins TRBV21-1 to TRBJ1-6; the tabulated D call, TRBD1, remains unverified against the DNA. TRBV21-1 is marked as a pseudogene. The DNA of the CDR3 is TGTGCCAGCAGCGGCCGGGACAGGGGACGATATAATTCACCCCTCCACTTT. It specifies CASSGRDRGRYNSPLHF.